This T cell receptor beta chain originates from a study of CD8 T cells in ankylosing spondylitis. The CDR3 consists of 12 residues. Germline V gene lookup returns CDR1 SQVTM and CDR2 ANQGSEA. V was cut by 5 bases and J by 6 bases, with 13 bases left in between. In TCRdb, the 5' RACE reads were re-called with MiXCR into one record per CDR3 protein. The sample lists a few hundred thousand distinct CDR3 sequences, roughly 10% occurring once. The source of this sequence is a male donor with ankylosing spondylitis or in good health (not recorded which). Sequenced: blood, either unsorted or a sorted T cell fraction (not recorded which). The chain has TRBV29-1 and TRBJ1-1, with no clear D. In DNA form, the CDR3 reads TGCAGCGTTTTGGACCTCTGGGCTGAAGCTTTCTTT. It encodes CSVLDLWAEAFF.